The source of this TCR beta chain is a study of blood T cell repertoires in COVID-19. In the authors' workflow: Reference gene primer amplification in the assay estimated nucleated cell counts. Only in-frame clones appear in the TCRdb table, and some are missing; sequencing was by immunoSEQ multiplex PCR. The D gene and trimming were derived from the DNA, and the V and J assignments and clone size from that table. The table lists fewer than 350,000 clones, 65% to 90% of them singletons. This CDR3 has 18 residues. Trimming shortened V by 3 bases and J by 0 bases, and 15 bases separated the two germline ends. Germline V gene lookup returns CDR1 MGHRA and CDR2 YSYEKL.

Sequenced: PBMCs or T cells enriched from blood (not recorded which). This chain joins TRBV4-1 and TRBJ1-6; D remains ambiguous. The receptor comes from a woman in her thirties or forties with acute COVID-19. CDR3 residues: CASSHPSRLSSYNSPLHF. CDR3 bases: TGCGCCAGCAGCCACCCCTCCCGCCTGAGCTCCTATAATTCACCCCTCCACTTT.